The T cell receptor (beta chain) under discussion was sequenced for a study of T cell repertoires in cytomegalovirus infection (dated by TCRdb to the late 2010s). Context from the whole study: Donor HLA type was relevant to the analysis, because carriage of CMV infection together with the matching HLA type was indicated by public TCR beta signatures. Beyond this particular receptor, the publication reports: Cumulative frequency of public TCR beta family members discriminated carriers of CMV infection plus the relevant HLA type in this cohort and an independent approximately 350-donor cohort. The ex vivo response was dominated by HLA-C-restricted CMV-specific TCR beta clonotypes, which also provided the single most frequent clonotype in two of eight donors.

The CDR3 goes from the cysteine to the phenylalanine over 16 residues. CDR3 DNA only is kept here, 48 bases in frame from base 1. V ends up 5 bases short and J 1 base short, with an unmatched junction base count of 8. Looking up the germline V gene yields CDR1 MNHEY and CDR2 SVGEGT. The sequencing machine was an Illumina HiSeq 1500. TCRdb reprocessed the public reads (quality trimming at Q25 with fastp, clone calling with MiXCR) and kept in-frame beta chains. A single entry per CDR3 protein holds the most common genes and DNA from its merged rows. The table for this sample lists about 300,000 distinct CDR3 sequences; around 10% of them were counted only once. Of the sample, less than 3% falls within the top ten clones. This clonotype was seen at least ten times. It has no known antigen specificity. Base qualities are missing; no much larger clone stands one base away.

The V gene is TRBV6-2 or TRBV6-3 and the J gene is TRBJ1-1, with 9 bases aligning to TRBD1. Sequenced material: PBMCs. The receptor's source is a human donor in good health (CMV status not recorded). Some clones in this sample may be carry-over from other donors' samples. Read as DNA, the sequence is TGTGCCAGCAGTACAGGACAGGGGAGGTCGAACACTGAAGCTTTCTTT. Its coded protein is CASSTGQGRSNTEAFF.